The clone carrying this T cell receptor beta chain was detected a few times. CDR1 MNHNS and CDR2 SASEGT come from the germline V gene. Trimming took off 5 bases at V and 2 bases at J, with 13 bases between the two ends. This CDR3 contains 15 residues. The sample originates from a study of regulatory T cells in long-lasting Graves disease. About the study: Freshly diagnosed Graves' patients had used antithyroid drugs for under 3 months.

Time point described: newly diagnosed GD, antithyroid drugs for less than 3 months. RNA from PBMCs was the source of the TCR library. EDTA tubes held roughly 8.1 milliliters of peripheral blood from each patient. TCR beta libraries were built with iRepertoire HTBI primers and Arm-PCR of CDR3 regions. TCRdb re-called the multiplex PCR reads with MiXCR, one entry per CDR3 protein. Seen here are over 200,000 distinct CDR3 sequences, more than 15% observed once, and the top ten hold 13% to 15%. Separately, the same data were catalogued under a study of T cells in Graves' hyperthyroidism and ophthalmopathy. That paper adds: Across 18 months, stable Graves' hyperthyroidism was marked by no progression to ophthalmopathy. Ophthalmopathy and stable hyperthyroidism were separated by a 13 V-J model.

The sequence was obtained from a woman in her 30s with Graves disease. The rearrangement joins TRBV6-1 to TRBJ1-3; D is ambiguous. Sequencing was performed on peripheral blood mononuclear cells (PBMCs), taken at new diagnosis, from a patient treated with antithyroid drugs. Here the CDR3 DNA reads TGTGCCAGCAGTCGAAAAAGGGATCCTGGAAACACCATATATTTT. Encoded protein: CASSRKRDPGNTIYF.